These T cell receptor beta chains were read from a single sample in a study of control samples from healthy donors and cancer patients. The protocol was immunoSEQ multiplex PCR, while the TCRdb copy is restricted to in-frame clones and leaves out a portion. This sample has 70,000 to 80,000 clones, with 89% found just once. The sample taken for sequencing was PBMCs. The receptors originated from a woman aged 45-59 years with colorectal cancer. The CDR3 runs from the conserved cysteine through the conserved F or W. The D gene is left open where the match is weak. Not all rows give a size; the values are once, few, many and, for expanded clones, a class.

v_gene	d_gene	len	abundance	j_gene	CDR3nt	CDR3aa
TRBV30	-	13	-	TRBJ1-2	TGTGCCTGGAGTGTAGCGGTTCCCAATGGCTACACCTTC	CAWSVAVPNGYTF
TRBV30	-	15	-	TRBJ2-1	TGTGCCTGGAGTGGAGCCGGGGAGTCCTACAATGAGCAGTTCTTC	CAWSGAGESYNEQFF
TRBV28	-	13	-	TRBJ1-5	TGTGCCAGCAGCACGGGCAGCAATCAGCCCCAGCATTTT	CASSTGSNQPQHF
TRBV2	TRBD1	13	-	TRBJ1-2	TGTGCCAGCAGCTCACAGGGGGCAGGGGGCTACACCTTC	CASSSQGAGGYTF
TRBV6-5	-	15	-	TRBJ2-3	TGTGCCAGCAGTTACTCGATCGGAAGCACAGATACGCAGTATTTT	CASSYSIGSTDTQYF
TRBV5-5	-	16	-	TRBJ1-1	TGTGCCAGCAGCTTAAGCCACAGGGTGCAGAACACTGAAGCTTTCTTT	CASSLSHRVQNTEAFF
TRBV15	-	15	-	TRBJ2-2	TGTGCCACCAGCAGAGGACGAAAGGAGGGCGGGGAGCTGTTTTTT	CATSRGRKEGGELFF
TRBV6-5	-	16	-	TRBJ1-1	TGTGCCAGCAGTTACTCCCGGGACACCATAGACACTGAAGCTTTCTTT	CASSYSRDTIDTEAFF
TRBV7-9	-	15	-	TRBJ1-3	TGTGCCAGCAGCTTAGGGGGGGCGGCTGGAAACACCATATATTTT	CASSLGGAAGNTIYF
TRBV2	-	14	-	TRBJ2-2	TGTGCCAGCCTCCGGGCTTTGGGAACCGGGGAGCTGTTTTTT	CASLRALGTGELFF
TRBV5-6	TRBD1	19	-	TRBJ2-6	TGTGCCAGCAGCTTGGTCCGCCAGGGGGCCCCCGGGGGGGCCAACGTCCTGACTTTC	CASSLVRQGAPGGANVLTF
TRBV10-1	TRBD1	16	few	TRBJ1-1	TGCGCCAGCAGCTATGAACGGGACAGGGGTAACACTGAAGCTTTCTTT	CASSYERDRGNTEAFF
TRBV19	TRBD2	13	once	TRBJ2-5	TGTGCCAGTAGTACATCGGGGGGGGAGACCCAGTACTTC	CASSTSGGETQYF
TRBV6-5	-	12	-	TRBJ1-2	TGTGCCAGCAACTTGCAGTTCTATGGCTACACCTTC	CASNLQFYGYTF
TRBV27	-	17	-	TRBJ1-5	TGTGCCAGCAGTCCACGGTGGTCAGGAGTTAGCAATCAGCCCCAGCATTTT	CASSPRWSGVSNQPQHF
TRBV12-3/TRBV12-4	TRBD2	12	once	TRBJ2-5	TGTGCCAGCAGGGGGGAGGGAGAGACCCAGTACTTC	CASRGEGETQYF
TRBV24-1	TRBD2	15	-	TRBJ2-1	TGTGCCACCAGCGCGGGACTAGCGGGGGGAGGTGAGCAGTTCTTC	CATSAGLAGGGEQFF
TRBV7-2	-	13	few	TRBJ2-5	TGTGCCAGCAGCTACTCGGGGCAGGGGTCCCAGTACTTC	CASSYSGQGSQYF
TRBV19	-	13	-	TRBJ1-2	TGTGCCAGTAGTATCAACGGGGCCTATGGCTACACCTTC	CASSINGAYGYTF
TRBV27	-	13	-	TRBJ1-6	TGTGCCAGCAGTAGTCGGGGGAATTCACCCCTCCACTTT	CASSSRGNSPLHF
TRBV7-9	-	15	-	TRBJ1-1	TGTGCCAGCCTGCTCTATCTGGGGAGGAACACTGAAGCTTTCTTT	CASLLYLGRNTEAFF
TRBV5-1	TRBD1	14	-	TRBJ2-2	TGCGCCAGCAGCATTCCAACAGGGGGCGGGGAGCTGTTTTTT	CASSIPTGGGELFF
TRBV6-5	TRBD1	14	-	TRBJ1-1	TGTGCCAGCAGCTCCAGGGGGAGGGAGACTGAAGCTTTCTTT	CASSSRGRETEAFF
TRBV2	TRBD1	13	-	TRBJ1-2	TGTGCCAGCTCGGGACAGGGGCAAGATGGCTACACCTTC	CASSGQGQDGYTF
TRBV7-6	-	15	-	TRBJ1-6	TGTGCCAGCAGCCCTCGGTGGCAGGGTGGATCACCCCTCCACTTT	CASSPRWQGGSPLHF
TRBV19	-	13	-	TRBJ1-5	TGTGCCAGTAGGTGGGAGTTCGGTCAGCCCCAGCATTTT	CASRWEFGQPQHF
TRBV6-5	-	11	-	TRBJ2-2	TGTGCCAGCAGGGACACCGGGGAGCTGTTTTTT	CASRDTGELFF
TRBV18	-	15	-	TRBJ2-3	TGTGCCAGCTCCACCACAGTAGGAGGCACAGATACGCAGTATTTT	CASSTTVGGTDTQYF
TRBV6-2/TRBV6-3	-	15	-	TRBJ1-2	TGTGCCAGCAGTTACGCCGAGGGGCTAGGCTATGGCTACACCTTC	CASSYAEGLGYGYTF
TRBV12-5	-	13	-	TRBJ1-2	TGTGCTAGTGGTTTAGGCCAGGGTGGAGGCTACACCTTC	CASGLGQGGGYTF
TRBV5-1	-	16	once	TRBJ2-5	TGCGCCAGCAGAATTGCAGGAACGAGTCTCCAAGAGACCCAGTACTTC	CASRIAGTSLQETQYF
TRBV6-5	-	13	-	TRBJ2-5	TGTGCCAGCAGGACCGGGGGAGTGGAGACCCAGTACTTC	CASRTGGVETQYF
TRBV3-1/TRBV3-2	TRBD2	14	-	TRBJ2-5	TGTGCCAGCAGCCTGACTAGCGGGGAAGAGACCCAGTACTTC	CASSLTSGEETQYF
TRBV4-3	-	14	-	TRBJ2-1	TGCGCCAGCAGCCAAGAAGTTAGCTGGCATGAGCAGTTCTTC	CASSQEVSWHEQFF
TRBV2	-	11	-	TRBJ2-1	TGTGCCAGCAGGGAACGTAATGAGCAGTTCTTC	CASRERNEQFF
TRBV28	-	13	-	TRBJ1-4	TGTGCCAGTCGGGGAGGTCTCGGTGAAAAACTGTTTTTT	CASRGGLGEKLFF
TRBV28	-	15	-	TRBJ1-2	TGTGCCAGCAGTCAAGTTCCCGATGGGGGGTCCAGCTACACCTTC	CASSQVPDGGSSYTF
TRBV5-8	-	15	-	TRBJ1-5	TGTGCCAGCAGCTTGGTTGGGACCGCCAATCAGCCCCAGCATTTT	CASSLVGTANQPQHF
TRBV6-5	-	15	-	TRBJ1-6	TGTGCCAGCAGTACAACCGGGACGGATAATTCACCCCTCCACTTT	CASSTTGTDNSPLHF
TRBV7-2	-	15	-	TRBJ1-5	TGTGCCAGCAGCTTAGGAGGTTATAGCAATCAGCCCCAGCATTTT	CASSLGGYSNQPQHF
TRBV5-5	TRBD2	15	-	TRBJ2-1	TGTGCCAGCAGCCGGACTAGCGGGGGGGGTGCTGGTCAGTTCTTC	CASSRTSGGGAGQFF
TRBV2	-	17	-	TRBJ1-2	TGTGCCAGTCAGGGTGAAAACGGTCCCCGGGAACTCTATGGCTACACCTTC	CASQGENGPRELYGYTF
TRBV6-2/TRBV6-3	-	15	-	TRBJ2-3	TGTGCCAGCAGCGCAATGCCCGGGGCCACAGATACGCAGTATTTT	CASSAMPGATDTQYF
TRBV7-8	-	13	-	TRBJ1-2	TGTGCCAGCAGCGCAGACGGGGGCGGTGGCTACACCTTC	CASSADGGGGYTF
TRBV5-5	-	16	-	TRBJ2-2	TGTGCCAGCAGCTTGGACTGGGGGCCGAACACCGGGGAGCTGTTTTTT	CASSLDWGPNTGELFF
TRBV5-1	-	15	once	TRBJ1-6	TGCGCCAGCAGCTTTGAAGGTTATTATAATTCACCCCTCCACTTT	CASSFEGYYNSPLHF
TRBV19	-	14	-	TRBJ2-4	TGTGCCAGTAGTCCGACCGGGGGCAAAAACATTCAGTACTTC	CASSPTGGKNIQYF
TRBV27	-	15	-	TRBJ2-5	TGTGCCAGCAGCCGAATGTCAGGGGCGGGTTCGACCCAGTACTTC	CASSRMSGAGSTQYF
TRBV5-1	TRBD1	15	-	TRBJ2-5	TGCGCCAGCAGCGGAGGGACAGGGGGCGCGGAGACCCAGTACTTC	CASSGGTGGAETQYF
TRBV10-1	TRBD1	15	-	TRBJ1-2	TGCGCCAGCAGTCCGGGACAGGGGGCTAACTATGGCTACACCTTC	CASSPGQGANYGYTF
TRBV5-6	-	16	-	TRBJ2-1	TGTGCCAGCAGCCAGGGGACGTCCCCCTACTACAATGAGCAGTTCTTC	CASSQGTSPYYNEQFF
TRBV19	-	15	-	TRBJ1-2	TGTGCCAGTAGTCCCGGGACAATGTTTAACTATGGCTACACCTTC	CASSPGTMFNYGYTF
TRBV4-3	-	13	-	TRBJ2-2	TGCGCCAGCAGCCAAGAAGGGCGCCGGGAGCTGTTTTTT	CASSQEGRRELFF
TRBV18	TRBD1	13	-	TRBJ1-2	TGTGCCAGCTCAACAGACAGGGCGCGTGGCTACACCTTC	CASSTDRARGYTF